This entry lists 27 T cell receptor beta chains sequenced from one sample in a study of cytomegalovirus exposure and HLA in healthy donors. Sequenced by immunoSEQ multiplex PCR; TCRdb stores in-frame clones only, minus some. This sample has some 150,000 clones, with roughly 89% found just once. Specimen: PBMCs. The source is a woman in her 30s in good health and CMV-seronegative.

This clone came up a few times. The CDR3 is CASRADSPYGYTF. DNA of the CDR3: TGTGCCAGTAGGGCTGACAGCCCCTATGGCTACACCTTC. V usage is TRBV19 and J usage is TRBJ1-2; D perhaps matches TRBD1 (5 bases). V was cut by 6 bases and J by 4 bases, with 12 bases left in between. The CDR3 runs to 13 residues. The germline V gene has CDR1 LNHDA and CDR2 SQIVND (reference sequence). The variable domain in full, with the rest retrieved from reference TRBV19 and TRBJ1-2, is DGGITQSPKYLFRKEGQNVTLSCEQNLNHDAMYWYRQDPGQGLRLIYYSQIVNDFQKGDIAEGYSVSREKKESFPLTVTSAQKNPTAFYLCASRADSPYGYTFGSGTRLTVV.

This chain links TRBV6-6 with TRBJ2-3, with D unclear. The CDR3 extends over 15 amino acids. Trimming took off 0 bases at V and 5 bases at J, with 12 bases between the two ends. Looked up from germline, CDR1 is MNHNY and CDR2 is SVGAGI (reference sequence). CDR3: CASSYSNMLGDTQYF. CDR3 nucleotide sequence: TGTGCCAGCAGTTACTCGAACATGCTTGGAGATACGCAGTATTTT.

The V and J genes are TRBV27 and TRBJ1-6; D is undetermined. CDR3 length: 14 residues. With 2 bases removed from V and 7 bases from J, the gap between germline ends came to 9 bases. Looked up from germline, CDR1 is MNHEY and CDR2 is SMNVEV (reference sequence). CDR3 sequence (DNA): TGTGCCAGCAGTTTACAAACTGCCAATTCACCCCTCCACTTT. The encoded protein is CASSLQTANSPLHF.

This chain links TRBV11-2 with TRBJ2-5; unclear D gene. The CDR3 has 14 residues. V was cut by 4 bases and J by 5 bases, with 14 bases left in between. CDR1 and CDR2 from the germline V gene are SGHAT and FQNNGV. The CDR3 DNA reads TGTGCCAGCAGCTCGCGGCCCCTACGGGAGACCCAGTACTTC. Translation: CASSSRPLRETQYF.

The chain has TRBV7-8 and TRBJ2-7, with D possibly TRBD2 on 6 matching bases. Trimming cost V 5 bases and J 4 bases, with 15 bases left between them. Germline loops: CDR1 SGHVS, CDR2 FQNEAQ. The CDR3 runs 14 residues. CDR3 sequence: CASSRATGVYEQYF. The CDR3 coding sequence is TGTGCCAGCAGCCGCGCGACGGGAGTTTACGAGCAGTACTTC.

The chain couples TRBV9 to TRBJ1-2, with 10 bases that match TRBD1. This CDR3 comprises 14 residues. V lost 0 bases to trimming and J lost 6 bases; unmatched junction nucleotides: 2. From germline, CDR1 is SGDLS and CDR2 YYNGEE. CDR3 DNA: TGTGCCAGCAGCGTAGGAGGGACAGGGGATGGCTACACCTTC. Protein: CASSVGGTGDGYTF. Looking up the rest from reference TRBV9 and TRBJ1-2 gives the full variable domain: DSGVTQTPKHLITATGQRVTLRCSPRSGDLSVYWYQQSLDQGLQFLIQYYNGEERAKGNILERFSAQQFPDLHSELNLSSLELGDSALYFCASSVGGTGDGYTFGSGTRLTVV.

The gene calls are TRBV6-1 and TRBJ2-5, with TRBD1 matching over 7 bases. The germline V gene encodes CDR1 MNHNS and CDR2 SASEGT. Unmatched junction bases numbered 15, after V lost 1 base and J lost 1 base. The length of the CDR3 is 19 residues. CDR3 nucleotide sequence: TGTGCCAGCAGTGAAGGCCTTTCCCTAGGACAGGACTTCCAAGAGACCCAGTACTTC. Protein: CASSEGLSLGQDFQETQYF.

The chain joins TRBV27 to TRBJ1-2; D is uncertain. Germline V CDR1 and CDR2: MNHEY, SMNVEV (reference sequence). V shed 3 bases and J shed 0 bases, with 5 bases lying between them. CDR3 length equals 13 residues. The CDR3 sequence: CASSFSANYGYTF. The CDR3 nucleotides read TGTGCCAGCAGTTTCTCTGCTAACTATGGCTACACCTTC.

This chain uses TRBV6-5 with TRBJ1-1; D possibly corresponds to TRBD1 (6 bases). CDR1 and CDR2 from the germline V gene are MNHEY and SVGAGI. This CDR3 has 14 residues. V dropped 0 bases and J dropped 1 base, with 6 bases sitting between them. CDR3 DNA: TGTGCCAGCAGTTACTCAGGGGGGAACACTGAAGCTTTCTTT. It yields the protein CASSYSGGNTEAFF.

The chain links TRBV7-8 to TRBJ1-1; D ambiguous. Trimming removed 2 bases from V and 4 bases from J, with 20 bases in between. This CDR3 spans 17 amino acids. Germline CDR1 SGHVS, CDR2 FQNEAQ. The CDR3 here is CASSLFVPTYPGTEAFF. The CDR3 DNA reads TGTGCCAGCAGCTTATTCGTTCCCACCTATCCGGGCACTGAAGCTTTCTTT.

This rearrangement joins TRBV25-1 to TRBJ2-7, with D possibly being TRBD1 (6 bases). The germline CDR1 and CDR2 sequences are MGHDK and SYGVNS. Deletions cut 5 bases from V and 1 base from J, with 18 bases between. This CDR3 has 16 amino acids. CDR3 sequence reads: CASSSTGWVGSYEQYF. The CDR3 DNA reads TGTGCCAGCAGTTCCACAGGGTGGGTGGGATCCTACGAGCAGTACTTC.

The chain has TRBV6-1 and TRBJ2-3; TRBD2 agrees at 8 bases. Germline V gene sequence: CDR1 MNHNS, CDR2 SASEGT. The CDR3 totals 15 residues. Germline trimming cut 4 bases from V and 6 bases from J; bases unmatched to any gene: 9. DNA for the CDR3: TGTGCCAGCAGTGGGCCGACGGGAGGGTGGGATACGCAGTATTTT. It codes for CASSGPTGGWDTQYF.

The CDR3 region is CASSQEFRDNQPQHF. The CDR3 DNA is TGCGCCAGCAGCCAAGAGTTCAGGGATAATCAGCCCCAGCATTTT. The chain recombines TRBV4-1 with TRBJ1-5; D perhaps matches TRBD1 (5 bases). The CDR3 length is 15 residues. CDR1 MGHRA and CDR2 YSYEKL come from the germline V gene. The germline V and J ends were trimmed by 0 bases and 4 bases, with 10 bases remaining between them.

This sequence joins TRBV29-1 and TRBJ2-1; 9 nucleotides match TRBD1. Germline V gene data show CDR1 as SQVTM and CDR2 as ANQGSEA. V shed 7 bases and J 2 bases; nucleotides not matched to a gene: 6. This CDR3 spans 14 amino acids. This CDR3 reads CSAMGQGAYNEQFF. The CDR3 DNA reads TGCAGCGCCATGGGACAGGGAGCCTACAATGAGCAGTTCTTC.

The table lists this clone with a count of one. The V gene is TRBV9, the J gene TRBJ2-1; TRBD1 matches 7 bases. The V gene end was trimmed by 0 bases and the J gene end by 7 bases; junction bases not matched to a gene: 1. The CDR3 extends over 13 amino acids. Germline V CDR1 and CDR2: SGDLS, YYNGEE. CDR3 in amino acids: CASSVEGQNEQFF. The CDR3 nucleotides read TGTGCCAGCAGCGTAGAGGGACAGAATGAGCAGTTCTTC.

The chain couples TRBV4-3 to TRBJ1-5; perhaps TRBD1 as D (6 bases). Germline assignment: CDR1 LGHNA and CDR2 YSLEER. The length of the CDR3 is 14 residues. V was trimmed by 3 bases and J by 9 bases, leaving 15 bases between them. The CDR3 bases are TGCGCCAGCAGCCAGGATCGTACAGGGTGGCCCCAGCATTTT. Protein sequence: CASSQDRTGWPQHF.

The rearrangement links TRBV7-9 to TRBJ2-1; 10 nucleotides match TRBD2. CDR1 SEHNR and CDR2 FQNEAQ come from the germline V gene (reference sequence). Trimming at V came to 4 bases and at J to 1 base, leaving 7 bases not matched to a gene. This CDR3 is 17 amino acids long. CDR3 nucleotides: TGTGCCAGCAGCTCGAGCGGGGGGGCGGTTTCCTACAATGAGCAGTTCTTC. This codes for CASSSSGGAVSYNEQFF.

This chain uses TRBV2 with TRBJ2-3; 8 bases are shared with TRBD2. CDR1 SNHLY and CDR2 FYNNEI come from the germline V gene. Trimming cost V 3 bases and J 2 bases; bases outside gene matches: 4. This CDR3 has 15 amino acids. The CDR3 nucleotides read TGTGCCAGCAGTGACGGGGGGGGTGCCACAGATACGCAGTATTTT. Its translation is CASSDGGGATDTQYF.

The chain uses TRBV6-5 and TRBJ1-2; 8 bases line up with TRBD1. Germline trimming cut 9 bases from V and 4 bases from J; bases unmatched to any gene: 7. CDR1 and CDR2 from the germline V gene are MNHEY and SVGAGI. This CDR3 comprises 13 residues. Here the CDR3 reads CASTGTGPYGYTF. The DNA of the CDR3 is TGTGCCAGTACGGGGACAGGCCCCTATGGCTACACCTTC.

J is TRBJ1-2 and V is TRBV2, with D hard to call. In germline, CDR1 is SNHLY, CDR2 FYNNEI. This CDR3 has 15 residues. Trimming took off 2 bases at V and 7 bases at J, with 17 bases between the two ends. The CDR3 DNA reads TGTGCCAGCAGTGAATATGGGGTGTCCGCGGGTGGCTACACCTTC. It encodes CASSEYGVSAGGYTF.

The chain is built from TRBV7-9 and TRBJ2-3; 10 nucleotides line up with TRBD2. V shed 5 bases, J shed 1 base, and the junction held 3 bases outside the gene matches. Germline CDR1 reads SEHNR; CDR2 reads FQNEAQ (reference sequence). The CDR3 covers 15 residues. The CDR3 DNA reads as TGTGCCAGCAGCGATACTAGCGGGGGCACAGATACGCAGTATTTT. This encodes CASSDTSGGTDTQYF.

The J gene is TRBJ1-1, the V gene TRBV11-2, with 9 bases lining up with TRBD1. After removal of 5 bases from V and 1 base from J, the junction contained 2 bases not matched to a gene. Germline loops: CDR1 SGHAT, CDR2 FQNNGV. The CDR3 spans 14 residues. Written as DNA, the CDR3 is TGTGCCAGCAGCCCGGGACAGGGGAACACTGAAGCTTTCTTT. Its translation: CASSPGQGNTEAFF.

This chain connects TRBV5-1 to TRBJ2-7; 8 bases agree with TRBD1. V lost 2 bases, J lost 1 base, and 17 bases stayed unmatched. The CDR3 has 19 amino acids. CDR1 and CDR2 from the germline V gene are SGHRS and YFSETQ. The DNA of the CDR3 is TGCGCCAGCAGCTTCCGCGCTAACCCCAACAGGGGGAAGTCCTACGAGCAGTACTTC. It specifies CASSFRANPNRGKSYEQYF.

V gene TRBV5-1 combines with J gene TRBJ1-1; D gene uncertain. V lost 7 bases to trimming and J lost 2 bases, with 6 bases between them. Germline CDR1 and CDR2: SGHRS and YFSETQ. The CDR3 has 11 residues. The CDR3 nucleotides are TGCGCCAGCGGCAGTAACACTGAAGCTTTCTTT. Amino acid sequence: CASGSNTEAFF.

The chain couples TRBV27 to TRBJ2-5; weak D call: TRBD1 (5 bases). The J call is in doubt because the DNA end fits TRBJ2-7 better. The CDR3 consists of 14 residues. Germline assignment: CDR1 MNHEY and CDR2 SMNVEV (reference sequence). The CDR3 reads CASSLVGDSYEQYF. The CDR3 DNA follows: TGTGCCAGCAGTTTAGTAGGGGACTCCTACGAGCAGTACTTC.

The chain joins TRBV18 to TRBJ2-3, with D possibly matching TRBD2 (6 bases). CDR1 is KGHSH and CDR2 is LQKENI in the germline V gene. V lost 2 bases to trimming and J lost 1 base, with 10 bases between them. The CDR3 totals 15 residues. The CDR3 bases are TGTGCCAGCTCACCAATGGACTACGGCACAGATACGCAGTATTTT. Translated: CASSPMDYGTDTQYF.

This clone was detected only a few times. The V and J genes are TRBV6-1 and TRBJ1-2; unclear D gene. Looked up from germline, CDR1 is MNHNS and CDR2 is SASEGT. There are 13 residues in the CDR3. V gave up 2 bases and J gave up 4 bases, with 8 bases separating them. In DNA form, the CDR3 reads TGTGCCAGCAGTGAATTAGCACCCTATGGCTACACCTTC. Its protein is CASSELAPYGYTF.